This is a list of T cell receptor beta chains from one sample in a study of blood T cell repertoires in COVID-19. TCRdb's table, derived via immunoSEQ multiplex PCR, lists solely in-frame clones and lacks some. Here the sample spans tens of thousands of clones, about four fifths being singletons. Sequencing was performed on peripheral blood. The source of these receptors is a man older than 75 with COVID-19, enrolled during active disease. The CDR3 runs from the conserved cysteine through the conserved F or W. Each record gives: V gene, J gene, CDR3 protein.

>TRBV19|TRBJ2-7
CASSPHPGQVLWGQYF
>TRBV7-2|TRBJ2-5
CASSLGLAKTQYF
>TRBV7-2|TRBJ1-3
CASSLQGYGTIYF
>TRBV6-6|TRBJ1-2
CASSYSGDSSNYGYTF
>TRBV6-5|TRBJ1-4
CASSHGQIHEKLFF
>TRBV2|TRBJ2-5
CASSFRQGPRETQYF
>TRBV19|TRBJ2-5
CASSPRPSKETQYF
>TRBV25-1|TRBJ2-7
CASSDYGQGVCSEQYF
>TRBV5-6|TRBJ1-6
CASSLVGRVDSPLHF
>TRBV7-2|TRBJ2-2
CASSMTSGGWANTGELFF
>TRBV11-2|TRBJ1-1
CASSLHPVPNTEAFF
>TRBV28|TRBJ1-5
CASTRGYGQPQHF
>TRBV30|TRBJ2-7
CAWDRGLSYEQYF
>TRBV9|TRBJ1-4
CASSPRWGVGEKLFF
>TRBV7-8|TRBJ2-2
CASSFRAGELFF
>TRBV28|TRBJ1-2
CASGGGGAGYGYTF
>TRBV6-1|TRBJ2-1
CASSDGGRPSGRSLYNEQFF
>TRBV6-6|TRBJ2-2
CASRNARTGELFF
>TRBV7-8|TRBJ1-4
CASSLVSEKLFF
>TRBV7-9|TRBJ1-4
CASSLAHRGNEKLFF
>TRBV5-1|TRBJ2-7
CASSFRSQGAYEQYF
>TRBV5-1|TRBJ2-7
CASSLAEAREQYF
>TRBV28|TRBJ2-3
CASSPAGGTDTQYF
>TRBV13|TRBJ2-3
CASGERGGSHGTDTQYF
>TRBV27|TRBJ2-2
CASRSGSYTGELFF
>TRBV10-3|TRBJ2-1
CAISSQGSEQFF
>TRBV30|TRBJ1-4
CAWSPGQGNEKLFF
>TRBV19|TRBJ1-5
CASSVAGQGSHEPQHF
>TRBV21-1|TRBJ2-7
CASSTPGRDRGEGEQYF
>TRBV19|TRBJ2-7
CASSPRQASSYEQYF
>TRBV18|TRBJ2-2
CASSPGQGGTGELFF
>TRBV19|TRBJ2-7
CASSIGQGVSEQYF
>TRBV7-2|TRBJ1-1
CASSLGRGAPEAFF
>TRBV19|TRBJ1-5
CASSIGLRNQPQHF
>TRBV7-2|TRBJ1-3
CASSLATLSGNTIYF
>TRBV7-9|TRBJ1-2
CASSDGTGVNYGYTF
>TRBV6-5|TRBJ2-7
CASSTGQLYEQYF
>TRBV19|TRBJ1-5
CASSTPGQGGQPQHF
>TRBV11-2|TRBJ2-7
CASSLTSGRGIEQYF
>TRBV5-4|TRBJ1-1
CASSPPTGSNTEAFF
>TRBV6-1|TRBJ2-1
CASSERNREYNEQFF
>TRBV20-1|TRBJ1-1
CSAGGQREAFF
>TRBV29-1|TRBJ2-2
CSVGRSGGSGELFF
>TRBV7-3|TRBJ1-2
CASSLNRGEGYTF
>TRBV18|TRBJ2-5
CASSFSRGETQYF
>TRBV7-2|TRBJ2-2
CASSLRTGATGELFF
>TRBV4-2|TRBJ2-2
CASSQVQGVTGELFF
>TRBV6-4|TRBJ2-4
CASQGYRLAKNIQYF
>TRBV9|TRBJ2-1
CASSFRGEVWDEQFF
>TRBV6-6|TRBJ2-3
CASSPGTASIDTQYF
>TRBV2|TRBJ1-5
CASSPGTLIYSNQPQHF
>TRBV29-1|TRBJ2-7
CSVGGGAREQYF